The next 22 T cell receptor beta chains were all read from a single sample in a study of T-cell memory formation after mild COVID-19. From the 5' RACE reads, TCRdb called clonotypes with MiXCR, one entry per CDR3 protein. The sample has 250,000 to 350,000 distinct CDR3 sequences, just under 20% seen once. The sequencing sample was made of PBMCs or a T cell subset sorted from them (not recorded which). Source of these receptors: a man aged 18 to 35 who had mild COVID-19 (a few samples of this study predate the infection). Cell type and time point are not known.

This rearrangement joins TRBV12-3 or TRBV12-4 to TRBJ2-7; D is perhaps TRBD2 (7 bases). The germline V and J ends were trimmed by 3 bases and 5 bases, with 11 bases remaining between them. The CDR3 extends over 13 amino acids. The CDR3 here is CASSFWGGHEQYF. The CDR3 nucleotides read TGTGCCAGCAGTTTTTGGGGGGGGCACGAGCAGTACTTC.

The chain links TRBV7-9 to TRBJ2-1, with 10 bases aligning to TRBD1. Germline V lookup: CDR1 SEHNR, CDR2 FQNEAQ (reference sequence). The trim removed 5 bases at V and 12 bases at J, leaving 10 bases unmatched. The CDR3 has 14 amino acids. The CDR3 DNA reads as TGTGCCAGCAGCCTACGGGACAGGGGAATGGGGCAGTTCTTC. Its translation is CASSLRDRGMGQFF.

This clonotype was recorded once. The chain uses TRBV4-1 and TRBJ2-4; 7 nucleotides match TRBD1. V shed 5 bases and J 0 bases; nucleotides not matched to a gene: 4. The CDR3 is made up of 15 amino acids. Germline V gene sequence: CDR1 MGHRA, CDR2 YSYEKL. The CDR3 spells CASSGTAVAKNIQYF. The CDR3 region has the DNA TGCGCCAGCAGCGGGACAGCCGTAGCCAAAAACATTCAGTACTTC.

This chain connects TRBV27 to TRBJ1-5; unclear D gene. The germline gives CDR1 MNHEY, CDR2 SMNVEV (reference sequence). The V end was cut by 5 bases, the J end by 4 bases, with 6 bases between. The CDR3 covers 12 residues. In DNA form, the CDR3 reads TGTGCCAGCAGTGCCTTGAATCAGCCCCAGCATTTT. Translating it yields CASSALNQPQHF.

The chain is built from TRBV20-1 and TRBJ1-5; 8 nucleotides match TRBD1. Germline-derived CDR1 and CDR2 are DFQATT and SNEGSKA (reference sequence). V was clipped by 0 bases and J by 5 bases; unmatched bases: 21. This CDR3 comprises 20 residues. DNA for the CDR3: TGCAGTGCTAGAGATCGCCGACAGGGGTATTCAACCTATCTTCATCAGCCCCAGCATTTT. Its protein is CSARDRRQGYSTYLHQPQHF.

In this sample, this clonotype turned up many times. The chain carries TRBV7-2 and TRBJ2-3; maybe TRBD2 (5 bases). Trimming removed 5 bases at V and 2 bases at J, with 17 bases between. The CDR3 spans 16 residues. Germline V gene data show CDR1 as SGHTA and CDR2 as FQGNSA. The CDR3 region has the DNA TGTGCCAGCAGCCGCGGGCCTATGGGAGACACAGATACGCAGTATTTT. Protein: CASSRGPMGDTDTQYF. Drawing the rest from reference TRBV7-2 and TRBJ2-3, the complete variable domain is GAGVSQSPSNKVTEKGKDVELRCDPISGHTALYWYRQSLGQGLEFLIYFQGNSAPDKSGLPSDRFSAERTGGSVSTLTIQRTQQEDSAVYLCASSRGPMGDTDTQYFGPGTRLTVL.

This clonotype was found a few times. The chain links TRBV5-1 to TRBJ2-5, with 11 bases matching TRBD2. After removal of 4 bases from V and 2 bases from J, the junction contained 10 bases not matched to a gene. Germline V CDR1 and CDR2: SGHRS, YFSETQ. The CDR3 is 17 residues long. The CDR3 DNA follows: TGCGCCAGCAGCCTCGGGACTAGCGGAAAGTCACAAGAGACCCAGTACTTC. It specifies CASSLGTSGKSQETQYF.

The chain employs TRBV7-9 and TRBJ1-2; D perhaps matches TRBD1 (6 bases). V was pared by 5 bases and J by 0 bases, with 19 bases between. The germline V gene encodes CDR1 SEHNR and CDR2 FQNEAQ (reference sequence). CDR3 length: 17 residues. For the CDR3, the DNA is TGTGCCAGCAGCCCTGAGAACACTCGACAGGCTAACTATGGCTACACCTTC. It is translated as CASSPENTRQANYGYTF.

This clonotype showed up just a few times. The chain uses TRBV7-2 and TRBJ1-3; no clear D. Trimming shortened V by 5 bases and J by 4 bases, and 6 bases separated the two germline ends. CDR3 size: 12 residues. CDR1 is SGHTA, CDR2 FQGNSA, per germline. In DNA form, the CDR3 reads TGTGCCAGCAGCGATCCAGGAAACACCATATATTTT. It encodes CASSDPGNTIYF. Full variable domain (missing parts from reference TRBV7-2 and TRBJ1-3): GAGVSQSPSNKVTEKGKDVELRCDPISGHTALYWYRQSLGQGLEFLIYFQGNSAPDKSGLPSDRFSAERTGGSVSTLTIQRTQQEDSAVYLCASSDPGNTIYFGEGSWLTVV.

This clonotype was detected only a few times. The CDR3 bases are TGTGCCAGCAGCGAACTCTCAGATACGCAGTATTTT. Amino acids: CASSELSDTQYF. The genes are TRBV9 and TRBJ2-3; D remains unclear. V was trimmed by 3 bases and J by 4 bases, leaving 6 bases between them. Germline V gene lookup returns CDR1 SGDLS and CDR2 YYNGEE. This CDR3 is built from 12 residues.

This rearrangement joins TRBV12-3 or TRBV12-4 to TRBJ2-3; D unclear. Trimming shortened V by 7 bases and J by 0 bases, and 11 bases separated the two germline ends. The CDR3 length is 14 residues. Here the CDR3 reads CASISRSSTDTQYF. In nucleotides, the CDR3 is TGTGCCAGCATCTCTCGGTCCAGCACAGATACGCAGTATTTT.

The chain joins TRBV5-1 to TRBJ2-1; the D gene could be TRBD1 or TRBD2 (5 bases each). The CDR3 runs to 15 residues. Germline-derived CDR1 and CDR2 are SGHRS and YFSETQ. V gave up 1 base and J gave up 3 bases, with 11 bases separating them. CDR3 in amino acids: CASSLRGDHYNEQFF. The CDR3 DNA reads TGCGCCAGCAGCTTGAGAGGGGACCACTACAATGAGCAGTTCTTC.

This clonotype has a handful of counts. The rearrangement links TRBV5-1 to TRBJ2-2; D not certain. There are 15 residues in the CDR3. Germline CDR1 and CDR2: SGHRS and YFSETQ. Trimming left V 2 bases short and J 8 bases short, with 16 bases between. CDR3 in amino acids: CASSLLTTLRGELFF. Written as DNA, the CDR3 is TGCGCCAGCAGCTTACTCACCACCCTCAGGGGGGAGCTGTTTTTT. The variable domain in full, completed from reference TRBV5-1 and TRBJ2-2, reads KAGVTQTPRYLIKTRGQQVTLSCSPISGHRSVSWYQQTPGQGLQFLFEYFSETQRNKGNFPGRFSGRQFSNSRSEMNVSTLELGDSALYLCASSLLTTLRGELFFGEGSRLTVL.

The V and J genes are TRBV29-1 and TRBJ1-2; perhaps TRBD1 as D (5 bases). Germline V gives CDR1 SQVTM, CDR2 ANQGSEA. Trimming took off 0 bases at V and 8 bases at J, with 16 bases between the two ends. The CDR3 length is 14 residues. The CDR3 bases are TGCAGCGTTGAAGATCTAGGGGCCCGGCGAGGCTACACCTTC. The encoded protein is CSVEDLGARRGYTF. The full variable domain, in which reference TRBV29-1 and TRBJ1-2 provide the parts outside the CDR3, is SAVISQKPSRDICQRGTSLTIQCQVDSQVTMMFWYRQQPGQSLTLIATANQGSEATYESGFVIDKFPISRPNLTFSTLTVSNMSPEDSSIYLCSVEDLGARRGYTFGSGTRLTVV.

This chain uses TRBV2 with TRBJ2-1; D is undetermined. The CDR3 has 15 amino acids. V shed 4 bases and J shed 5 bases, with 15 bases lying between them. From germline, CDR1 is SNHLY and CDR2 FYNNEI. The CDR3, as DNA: TGTGCCAGCAGTGTGTTAGGGAATCACGACAATGAGCAGTTCTTC. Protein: CASSVLGNHDNEQFF.

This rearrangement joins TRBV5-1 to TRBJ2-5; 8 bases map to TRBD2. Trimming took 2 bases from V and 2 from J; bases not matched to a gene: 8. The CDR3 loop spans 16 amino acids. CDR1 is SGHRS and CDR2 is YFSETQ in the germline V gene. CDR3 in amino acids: CASSFESSGAQETQYF. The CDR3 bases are TGCGCCAGCAGCTTCGAGAGTAGCGGGGCGCAAGAGACCCAGTACTTC.

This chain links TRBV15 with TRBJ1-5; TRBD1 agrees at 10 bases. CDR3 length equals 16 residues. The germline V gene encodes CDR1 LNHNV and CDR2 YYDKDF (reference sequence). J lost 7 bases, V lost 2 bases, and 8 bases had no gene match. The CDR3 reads CATSRLGQGLGQPQHF. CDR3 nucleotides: TGTGCCACCAGCAGACTGGGACAGGGGTTAGGACAGCCCCAGCATTTT. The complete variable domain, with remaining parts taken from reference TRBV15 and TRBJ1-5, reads DAMVIQNPRYQVTQFGKPVTLSCSQTLNHNVMYWYQQKSSQAPKLLFHYYDKDFNNEADTPDNFQSRRPNTSFCFLDIRSPGLGDTAMYLCATSRLGQGLGQPQHFGDGTRLSIL.

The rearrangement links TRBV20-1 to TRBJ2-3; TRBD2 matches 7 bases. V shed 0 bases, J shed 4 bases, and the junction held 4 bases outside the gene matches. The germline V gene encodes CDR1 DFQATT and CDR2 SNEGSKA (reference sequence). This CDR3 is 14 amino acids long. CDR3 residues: CSARDGRGSDTQYF. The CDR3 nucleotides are TGCAGTGCTAGAGATGGGCGGGGGTCAGATACGCAGTATTTT.

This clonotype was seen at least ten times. The CDR3 loop reads CSAGTGGNEQYF. The CDR3 region has the DNA TGCAGTGCCGGGACAGGGGGCAACGAGCAGTACTTC. The chain links TRBV29-1 to TRBJ2-7, with 12 nucleotides matching TRBD1. Germline V CDR1 and CDR2: SQVTM, ANQGSEA. There are 12 residues in the CDR3.

The CDR3 region is CATSRTGTEAFF. The DNA of the CDR3 is TGTGCCACCAGCCGGACGGGCACTGAAGCTTTCTTT. The chain joins TRBV15 to TRBJ1-1; D uncertain. Germline CDR1 LNHNV, CDR2 YYDKDF (reference sequence). The CDR3 covers 12 residues. V was pared by 5 bases and J by 4 bases, with 8 bases between.

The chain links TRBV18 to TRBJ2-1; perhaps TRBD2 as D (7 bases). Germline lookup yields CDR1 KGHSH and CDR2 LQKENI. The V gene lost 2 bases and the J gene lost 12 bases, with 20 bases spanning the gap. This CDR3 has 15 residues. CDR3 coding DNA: TGTGCCAGCTCACCATCGGGGGGCCCCGGTCTTGGGCAGTTCTTC. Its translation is CASSPSGGPGLGQFF.

CDR3 in amino acids: CASTEGREQYF. The CDR3 DNA reads as TGTGCCAGCACGGAAGGGCGCGAGCAGTACTTC. The chain recombines TRBV6-5 with TRBJ2-7; D is ambiguous. Trimming removed 7 bases from V and 6 bases from J, with 10 bases in between. This CDR3 has 11 amino acids. The germline gives CDR1 MNHEY, CDR2 SVGAGI.